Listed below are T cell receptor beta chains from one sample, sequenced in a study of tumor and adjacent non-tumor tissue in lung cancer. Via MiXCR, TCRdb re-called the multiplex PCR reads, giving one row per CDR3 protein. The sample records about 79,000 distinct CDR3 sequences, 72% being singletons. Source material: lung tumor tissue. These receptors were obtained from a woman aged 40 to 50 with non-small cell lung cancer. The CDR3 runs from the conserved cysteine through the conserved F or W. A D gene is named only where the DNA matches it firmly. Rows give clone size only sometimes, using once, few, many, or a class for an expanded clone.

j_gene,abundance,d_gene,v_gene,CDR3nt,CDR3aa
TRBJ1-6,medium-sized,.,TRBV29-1,TGCAGCGTTGGGACAGACTATAATTCACCCCTCCACTTT,CSVGTDYNSPLHF
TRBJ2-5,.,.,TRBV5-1,TGCGCCAGCAGCTTTAACAGGGATTTAGAGACACAGTACTTC,CASSFNRDLETQYF
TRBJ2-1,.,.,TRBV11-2,TGTGCCAGCAGTAAGACACTAGCTACAATGTACAATGAGCAGTTCTTC,CASSKTLATMYNEQFF
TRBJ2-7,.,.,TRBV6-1,TGTGTCAGCACGCGCAACGGACAAGAGGACGAGCCGTACTTC,CVSTRNGQEDEPYF
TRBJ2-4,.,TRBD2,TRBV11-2,TGTAGCAGCAGCCCGGGGCGGGAGTTAGCCAAAAACATTCGGTACTTC,CSSSPGRELAKNIRYF
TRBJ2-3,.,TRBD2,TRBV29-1,TGCAGCGTTGAAACCGGGACTAGCGGGCTTCGTATGCAGTATTTT,CSVETGTSGLRMQYF
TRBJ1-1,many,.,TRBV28,TGTGCCAGCAGGACAGGCCCGAACACTGAAGCTTTCTTT,CASRTGPNTEAFF
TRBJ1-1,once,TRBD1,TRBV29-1,TGTAGCGTTGAAGGGGGGTTCAACAGGGGAGAGATTGACGATGAAGCTTTCTTT,CSVEGGFNRGEIDDEAFF
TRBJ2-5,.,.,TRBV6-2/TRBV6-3,TGTGTCAGCGCGAGGGGAACTGACCTGGAGACCCAGTACTTT,CVSARGTDLETQYF
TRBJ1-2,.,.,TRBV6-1,TGTGTCAGCAGAGAAACAAGGGCTCCTATCTATGGCTACACCTTC,CVSRETRAPIYGYTF
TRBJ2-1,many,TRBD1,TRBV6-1,TGTGCCAGCAGTGAAGGCCTACTTCTTGGACAGGGGGCCTACAATGAGCAGTTCTTC,CASSEGLLLGQGAYNEQFF
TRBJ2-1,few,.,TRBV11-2,TGTGTCCGCAGCCCCCAGTTTGGGAATTCGTACAATGAGCGGTTCTTC,CVRSPQFGNSYNERFF
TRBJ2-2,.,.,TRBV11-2,TGTGCCAGTAGCCCCCAACACGGCGGGGAGCTGTTTTTT,CASSPQHGGELFF